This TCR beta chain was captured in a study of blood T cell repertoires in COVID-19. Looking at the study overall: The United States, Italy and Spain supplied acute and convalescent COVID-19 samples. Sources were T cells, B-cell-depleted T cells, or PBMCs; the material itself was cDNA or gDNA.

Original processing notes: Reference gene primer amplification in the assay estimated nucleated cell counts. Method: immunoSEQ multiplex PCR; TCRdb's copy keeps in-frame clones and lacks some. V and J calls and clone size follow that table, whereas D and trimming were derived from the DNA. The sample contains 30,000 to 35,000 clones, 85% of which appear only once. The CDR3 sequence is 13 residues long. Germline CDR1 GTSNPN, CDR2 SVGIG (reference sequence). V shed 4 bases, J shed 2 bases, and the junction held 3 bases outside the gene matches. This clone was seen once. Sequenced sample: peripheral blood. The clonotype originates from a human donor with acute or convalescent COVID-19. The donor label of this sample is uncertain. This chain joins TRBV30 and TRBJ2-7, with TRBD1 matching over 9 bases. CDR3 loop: CAWTGTGTYEQYF. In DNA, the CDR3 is TGTGCCTGGACCGGGACAGGGACCTACGAGCAGTACTTC.